The 21 T cell receptor beta chains presented below share a single source sample, sequenced in a study of T cell responses to AZD1222 COVID-19 vaccine. Sequencing was performed with immunoSEQ multiplex PCR; in TCRdb, only in-frame clones are kept and a portion is missing. The sample yields about 120,000 clones, 75% to 90% seen once. The material sequenced was peripheral blood, taken on day 0 of AZD1222 vaccination. Source of these receptors: an adult in good health.

V and J are TRBV19 and TRBJ2-3, with 7 positions matching TRBD2. After removal of 9 bases from V and 3 bases from J, the junction contained 9 bases not matched to a gene. This CDR3 spans 14 amino acids. Germline V lookup: CDR1 LNHDA, CDR2 SQIVND (reference sequence). DNA of the CDR3: TGTGCCAGCGCTGCGGGAGTTGGTACAGATACGCAGTATTTT. Protein product: CASAAGVGTDTQYF.

The chain recombines TRBV6-6 with TRBJ1-2; D gene ambiguous. Trimming shortened V by 4 bases and J by 3 bases, and 9 bases separated the two germline ends. The CDR3 totals 13 residues. Germline V lookup: CDR1 MNHNY, CDR2 SVGAGI (reference sequence). CDR3 sequence: CASSWAPYYGYTF. CDR3 nucleotide sequence: TGTGCCAGCAGTTGGGCGCCTTACTATGGCTACACCTTC.

The chain joins TRBV5-1 to TRBJ2-2, with no clear D. Germline V gives CDR1 SGHRS, CDR2 YFSETQ. Trimming pared 6 bases from V and 8 bases from J, leaving 11 bases between. The CDR3 runs to 12 residues. CDR3: CASTRIRGELFF. CDR3 bases: TGCGCCAGCACCCGAATAAGGGGGGAGCTGTTTTTT.

J is TRBJ1-6 and V is TRBV6-5, with 9 positions matching TRBD1. Germline loops: CDR1 MNHEY, CDR2 SVGAGI. V dropped 2 bases and J dropped 7; count of bases not matched to a gene: 3. The CDR3 is made up of 15 amino acids. CDR3 in DNA: TGTGCCAGCAGTTACACAGGGACAGGGAATTCACCCCTCCACTTT. Its protein is CASSYTGTGNSPLHF.

V gene TRBV2 combines with J gene TRBJ2-7; no definite D call. The length of the CDR3 is 15 residues. V lost 1 base to trimming and J lost 9 bases, with 19 bases between them. From germline, CDR1 is SNHLY and CDR2 FYNNEI. The CDR3 loop is CASSEDGGSPSRQYF. In DNA form, the CDR3 reads TGTGCCAGCAGTGAAGACGGTGGGTCCCCCAGTCGGCAGTACTTC.

The DNA for the CDR3 is TGTGCCAGCAGCTTTAGAGCCTCCTACGAGCAGTACTTC. It specifies CASSFRASYEQYF. The rearrangement links TRBV5-6 to TRBJ2-7; D not resolved. The CDR3 has 13 amino acids. Germline assignment: CDR1 SGHDT and CDR2 YYEEEE. Trimming shortened V by 2 bases and J by 0 bases, and 6 bases separated the two germline ends.

This CDR3 reads CASSLSLDTMKTNEKLFF. The CDR3 region has the DNA TGTGCCAGCAGCTTATCCCTGGACACCATGAAGACTAATGAAAAACTGTTTTTT. The chain combines TRBV11-3 with TRBJ1-4, with D maybe TRBD1 (5 bases). CDR3 size: 18 residues. Germline-derived CDR1 and CDR2 are SGHNT and YENEEA. The V gene lost 2 bases and the J gene lost 2 bases, with 18 bases spanning the gap.

The rearrangement joins TRBV20-1 to TRBJ2-1, with D perhaps matching TRBD1 (6 bases). This CDR3 has 11 residues. In germline, CDR1 is DFQATT, CDR2 SNEGSKA (reference sequence). V was clipped by 6 bases and J by 4 bases, with 7 bases between them. This CDR3 reads CSAGAYNEQFF. DNA of the CDR3: TGCAGTGCGGGGGCGTACAATGAGCAGTTCTTC.

The V gene is TRBV28, the J gene TRBJ1-2; no clear D. The CDR3 loop spans 13 amino acids. Germline V gene lookup returns CDR1 MDHEN and CDR2 SYDVKM. V shed 3 bases and J shed 5 bases, with 10 bases lying between them. In DNA form, the CDR3 reads TGTGCCAGCAGTTTTCACTATTCATATGGCTACACCTTC. This translates into CASSFHYSYGYTF.

This clone appeared a single time. The genes are TRBV28 and TRBJ2-7; D call uncertain. Looked up from germline, CDR1 is MDHEN and CDR2 is SYDVKM. The CDR3 spans 12 residues. V was clipped by 2 bases and J by 3 bases, with 5 bases between them. CDR3 region: CASSLRSYEQYF. In DNA, the CDR3 is TGTGCCAGCAGTTTACGTAGCTACGAGCAGTACTTC.

The chain couples TRBV7-9 to TRBJ2-5; TRBD2 agrees at 11 bases. CDR3 size: 18 residues. Germline CDR1 is SEHNR and CDR2 is FQNEAQ (reference sequence). V trimming: 1 base; J trimming: 7 bases; junction bases outside the gene matches: 14. The CDR3 DNA reads TGTGCCAGCAGCTTAGTAGCCCTAGCGGGGGGCACCAAGGTGACCCAGTACTTC. It yields the protein CASSLVALAGGTKVTQYF. Full variable domain (missing parts from reference TRBV7-9 and TRBJ2-5): DTGVSQNPRHKITKRGQNVTFRCDPISEHNRLYWYRQTLGQGPEFLTYFQNEAQLEKSRLLSDRFSAERPKGSFSTLEIQRTEQGDSAMYLCASSLVALAGGTKVTQYFGPGTRLLVL.

This rearrangement joins TRBV28 to TRBJ1-5, with 9 bases lining up with TRBD1. The CDR3 has 15 amino acids. Losses at the gene ends were 3 bases for V and 6 bases for J; bases not matched to a gene: 6. CDR1 is MDHEN, CDR2 SYDVKM, per germline. In DNA form, the CDR3 reads TGTGCCAGCAGTTTGGGGACAGGGTTGGTTCAGCCCCAGCATTTT. Translating it yields CASSLGTGLVQPQHF.

V and J are TRBV3-1 (or the pseudogene TRBV3-2) and TRBJ1-5; 7 bases line up with TRBD1. J gave up 6 bases and V 4 bases, and 9 bases lay outside the gene matches. This CDR3 spans 15 amino acids. Looked up from germline, CDR1 is LGHDT and CDR2 is YNNKEL (reference sequence). The CDR3 sequence is CASSPRGGVGQPQHF. CDR3 DNA sequence: TGTGCCAGCAGCCCAAGAGGGGGCGTGGGTCAGCCCCAGCATTTT.

This clone appeared once. CDR3 in amino acids: CASSPGPNFGGMNTEAFF. For the CDR3, the DNA is TGTGCCAGCAGCCCGGGCCCTAATTTCGGGGGCATGAACACTGAAGCTTTCTTT. This chain joins TRBV5-4 and TRBJ1-1; a weak D match, TRBD1 (6 bases). The CDR3 sequence is 18 residues long. V was cut by 4 bases and J by 0 bases, with 22 bases left in between. In germline, CDR1 is SGHNT, CDR2 YYREEE (reference sequence).

This clone has only one observation. The chain is built from TRBV4-2 and TRBJ1-5; the match to TRBD1 covers 10 bases. With V trimmed by 3 bases and J by 6 bases, 5 bases remained unmatched. This CDR3 has 15 amino acids. Germline V gene data show CDR1 as LGHNA and CDR2 as YNFKEQ. The CDR3 reads CASSHPGQGSQPQHF. In nucleotides, the CDR3 is TGTGCCAGCAGCCACCCGGGACAGGGGAGTCAGCCCCAGCATTTT.

The sample holds a few counts of this clone. Additional DNA sequences in this sample encode the identical CDR3. The chain employs TRBV12-3 or TRBV12-4 and TRBJ2-7; TRBD1 agrees at 9 bases. V trimming: 6 bases; J trimming: 5 bases; junction bases outside the gene matches: 5. CDR3 size: 13 residues. The CDR3 protein is CASSRTGGHEQYF. The CDR3 bases are TGTGCCAGCAGCAGAACAGGGGGCCACGAGCAGTACTTC.

This chain links TRBV12-5 with TRBJ1-2; D is perhaps TRBD1 (5 bases). V lost 2 bases to trimming and J lost 4 bases, with 20 bases between them. CDR1 is LGHNT, CDR2 FRNRAP, per germline. The CDR3 is 17 amino acids. This CDR3 reads CASGLKVGALAPYGYTF. DNA of the CDR3: TGTGCTAGTGGTTTGAAGGTAGGGGCTTTGGCTCCCTATGGCTACACCTTC.

V usage is TRBV10-3 and J usage is TRBJ2-7; 10 bases map to TRBD1. V shed 7 bases, J shed 2 bases, and the junction held 5 bases outside the gene matches. Germline V gene data show CDR1 as ENHRY and CDR2 as SYGVKD. This CDR3 comprises 14 residues. This CDR3 is CAINPGQGPYEQYF. The CDR3 DNA sequence: TGTGCCATCAACCCGGGACAGGGGCCCTACGAGCAGTACTTC.

V and J are TRBV18 and TRBJ1-2; the match to TRBD1 covers 7 bases. Germline CDR1 KGHSH, CDR2 LQKENI. J lost 5 bases, V lost 3 bases, and 12 bases had no gene match. CDR3 length: 16 amino acids. The CDR3 region is CASSPTPTGERYGYTF. The CDR3 bases are TGTGCCAGCTCACCTACCCCCACAGGGGAGAGATATGGCTACACCTTC.

This clone was seen a single time. This chain joins TRBV6-5 and TRBJ1-1; TRBD1 might be the D (6 bases). CDR1 is MNHEY and CDR2 is SVGAGI in the germline V gene. Trimming took 6 bases from V and 1 from J, leaving 12 bases between them. CDR3 length: 14 amino acids. CDR3: CASRWGPTNTEAFF. CDR3 nucleotide sequence: TGTGCCAGCAGATGGGGGCCTACGAACACTGAAGCTTTCTTT.

This clone appeared once. J is TRBJ2-7 and V is TRBV6-5; D not resolved. Germline V gene sequence: CDR1 MNHEY, CDR2 SVGAGI. Trimming removed 4 bases from V and 6 bases from J, with 19 bases in between. This CDR3 is 15 amino acids long. The CDR3 DNA follows: TGTGCCAGCAGTTTGGAACCCGGTCAGGCAGGCGAGCAGTACTTC. It yields the protein CASSLEPGQAGEQYF.